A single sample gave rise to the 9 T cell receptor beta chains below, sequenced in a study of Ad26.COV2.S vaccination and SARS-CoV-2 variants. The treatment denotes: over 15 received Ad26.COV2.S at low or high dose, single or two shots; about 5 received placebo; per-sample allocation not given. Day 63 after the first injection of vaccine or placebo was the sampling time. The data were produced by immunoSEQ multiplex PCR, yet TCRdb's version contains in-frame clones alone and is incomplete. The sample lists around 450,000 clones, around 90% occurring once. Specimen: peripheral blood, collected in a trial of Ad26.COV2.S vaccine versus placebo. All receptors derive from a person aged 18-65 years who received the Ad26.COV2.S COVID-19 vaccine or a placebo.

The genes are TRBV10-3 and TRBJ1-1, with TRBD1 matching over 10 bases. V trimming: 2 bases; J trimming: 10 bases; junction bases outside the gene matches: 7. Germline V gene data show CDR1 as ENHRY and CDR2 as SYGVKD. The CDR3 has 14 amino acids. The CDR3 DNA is TGTGCCATCAGTGAGCGACAGGGGGCGGAGGGAGCTTTCTTT. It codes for CAISERQGAEGAFF.

The CDR3 sequence is CASTSDREPSYEQYF. CDR3 coding DNA: TGTGCCAGCACCTCGGACCGAGAGCCCTCCTACGAGCAGTACTTC. The chain joins TRBV6-6 to TRBJ2-7; D not resolved. V lost 7 bases and J lost 0, with 16 bases in between. The CDR3 runs to 15 residues. Germline values: CDR1 MNHNY, CDR2 SVGAGI (reference sequence).

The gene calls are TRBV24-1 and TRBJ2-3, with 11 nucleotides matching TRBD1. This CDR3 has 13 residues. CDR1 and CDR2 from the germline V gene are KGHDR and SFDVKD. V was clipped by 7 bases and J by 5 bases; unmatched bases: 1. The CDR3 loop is CATRGTGGDTQYF. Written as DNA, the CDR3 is TGTGCCACCAGGGGGACAGGGGGAGATACGCAGTATTTT.

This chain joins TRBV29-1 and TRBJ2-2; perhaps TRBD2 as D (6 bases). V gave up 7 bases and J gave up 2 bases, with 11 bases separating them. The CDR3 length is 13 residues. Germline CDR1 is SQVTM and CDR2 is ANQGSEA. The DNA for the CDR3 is TGCAGCGCCCTTAGCGGAAACACCGGGGAGCTGTTTTTT. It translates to CSALSGNTGELFF.

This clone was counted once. CDR3 loop: CASNREGTYGYTF. The CDR3 region has the DNA TGTGCCAGCAACAGGGAGGGGACCTATGGCTACACCTTC. V gene TRBV9 combines with J gene TRBJ1-2; D is perhaps TRBD1 (6 bases). V lost 6 bases and J 4 bases, leaving 13 bases between the germline ends. CDR1 SGDLS and CDR2 YYNGEE come from the germline V gene. The CDR3 loop spans 13 amino acids.

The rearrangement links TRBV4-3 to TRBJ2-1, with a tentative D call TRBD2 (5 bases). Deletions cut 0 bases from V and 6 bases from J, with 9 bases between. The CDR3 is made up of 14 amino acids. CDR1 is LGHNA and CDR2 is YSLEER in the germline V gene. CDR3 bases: TGCGCCAGCAGCCAAGATTTACGGGGCAATGAGCAGTTCTTC. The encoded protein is CASSQDLRGNEQFF.

CDR3 residues: CASSLSGVVSQETQYF. DNA of the CDR3: TGTGCCAGCAGTTTATCGGGGGTGGTCAGTCAAGAGACCCAGTACTTC. The chain is built from TRBV28 and TRBJ2-5; maybe TRBD2 (6 bases). Germline CDR1 MDHEN, CDR2 SYDVKM. The CDR3 extends over 16 amino acids. The ends were cut back, 1 base at V and 2 bases at J, with 14 bases in the middle.

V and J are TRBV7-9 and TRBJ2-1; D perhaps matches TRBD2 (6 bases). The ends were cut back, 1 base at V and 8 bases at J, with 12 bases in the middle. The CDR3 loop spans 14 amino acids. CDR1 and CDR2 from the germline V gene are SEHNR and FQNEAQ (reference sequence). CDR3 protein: CASSLEKQRDEQFF. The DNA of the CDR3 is TGTGCCAGCAGCTTAGAGAAACAGCGGGATGAGCAGTTCTTC.

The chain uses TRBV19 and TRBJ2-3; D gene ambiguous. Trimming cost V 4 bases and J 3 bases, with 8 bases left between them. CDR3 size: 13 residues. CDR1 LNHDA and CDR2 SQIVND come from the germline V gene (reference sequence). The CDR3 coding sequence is TGTGCCAGTAGTAGCAGTCGAACAGATACGCAGTATTTT. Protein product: CASSSSRTDTQYF.